This TCR beta chain comes out of a study of molecular identifiers for immune sequencing clone quantification. The wider study: In the replicates, RNA derived from about 19,000 or 110,000 naive CD8 cells was divided into five parts, and four were sequenced.

Sorted naive CD8 T cells, roughly 19,000 to 1,000,000, were sequenced from 10%, 30% or 50% RNA. Sorted naive CD8 T cells were those defined as CD8+CD4-CCR7+CD45RA+. This clonotype has more than one count but fewer than ten. A single record per CDR3 protein comes from TCRdb applying MiXCR to the PCR reads. The sample has under 600,000 distinct CDR3 sequences; about a quarter are singletons. This TCR was sampled from a human donor in good health. Some libraries in this study had Jurkat cell RNA spiked in. The sequenced sample consisted of naive CD8+ T cells from blood, with Jurkat cell RNA spiked in. The subset here: FACS-sorted CD8+CD4-CCR7+CD45RA+ naive T cells.

CDR3 nucleotides: TGTGCCAGCAGTTTAGTATCTAGCGGATATAGCACAGATACGCAGTATTTT. Translating gives CASSLVSSGYSTDTQYF. The chain recombines TRBV12-3 or TRBV12-4 with TRBJ2-3; 7 bases match TRBD2. The junction had 7 bases not matched to a gene; V was cut back by 1 base and J by 0 bases. The CDR3 runs to 17 residues.